A selection of T cell receptor beta chains follows, all from one sample in a study of OX40 agonist ivuxolimab in advanced cancers. The table came from immunoSEQ multiplex PCR; TCRdb's copy has only in-frame clones and leaves some out. The data hold some 95,000 clones, with around 85% observed a single time. This sample comprised CD4+ or CD8+ T cells sorted from blood, obtained in a trial of the OX40 agonist ivuxolimab. The receptors here all came from an adult with an advanced solid tumor such as melanoma, head and neck, liver or kidney cancer. Each CDR3 is given with its conserved first and last residue. D genes are given only for firm matches. For some rows the clone size is stated as once, few or many, or as a class when expanded; others skip it.

V gene: TRBV4-1
D gene: TRBD2
J gene: TRBJ2-7
clone size: .
CDR3 DNA: TGCGCCAGCAGCCAAAGACTAGCGGCGGGCCGCGAGCAGTACTTC
CDR3 protein: CASSQRLAAGREQYF

V gene: TRBV6-6
D gene: .
J gene: TRBJ2-7
clone size: few
CDR3 DNA: TGTGCCAGCAGTTACTCGATATCCATCAATTACGAGCAGTACTTC
CDR3 protein: CASSYSISINYEQYF

V gene: TRBV10-1
D gene: .
J gene: TRBJ2-2
clone size: .
CDR3 DNA: TGCGCCAGCAGGGCCTTCACCGGGGAGCTGTTTTTT
CDR3 protein: CASRAFTGELFF

V gene: TRBV4-3
D gene: .
J gene: TRBJ2-3
clone size: .
CDR3 DNA: TGCGCCAGCAGCCAACAGGGAAGGGATACGCAGTATTTT
CDR3 protein: CASSQQGRDTQYF

V gene: TRBV12-5
D gene: TRBD1
J gene: TRBJ1-1
clone size: .
CDR3 DNA: TGTGCTAGTGGTTTGGTCGTCCAGGGGGATGGGACTGAAGCTTTCTTT
CDR3 protein: CASGLVVQGDGTEAFF

V gene: TRBV7-9
D gene: TRBD2
J gene: TRBJ2-2
clone size: .
CDR3 DNA: TGTGCCAGCAGCTCAACCCGGGAGGGGACCGGGGAGCTGTTTTTT
CDR3 protein: CASSSTREGTGELFF

V gene: TRBV7-3
D gene: TRBD1
J gene: TRBJ2-2
clone size: .
CDR3 DNA: TGTGCCAGCAGCCCACAGGGGCTCGTCACCGGGGAGCTGTTTTTT
CDR3 protein: CASSPQGLVTGELFF

V gene: TRBV4-2
D gene: TRBD1
J gene: TRBJ2-7
clone size: once
CDR3 DNA: TGTGCCAGCAGCCAATGGGACAGGGGAGCCTACGAGCAGTACTTC
CDR3 protein: CASSQWDRGAYEQYF

V gene: TRBV11-3
D gene: .
J gene: TRBJ2-3
clone size: once
CDR3 DNA: TGTGCCAGCAGCTTGAGTTTGGGGGCGAGCACAGATACGCAGTATTTT
CDR3 protein: CASSLSLGASTDTQYF

V gene: TRBV2
D gene: .
J gene: TRBJ2-3
clone size: .
CDR3 DNA: TGTGCCACACGACTAGTATCAGATACGCAGTATTTT
CDR3 protein: CATRLVSDTQYF

V gene: TRBV19
D gene: .
J gene: TRBJ2-3
clone size: .
CDR3 DNA: TGTGCCAGTAGTCCCCTGGGCGGGATCACAGATACGCAGTATTTT
CDR3 protein: CASSPLGGITDTQYF

V gene: TRBV7-8
D gene: .
J gene: TRBJ1-1
clone size: .
CDR3 DNA: TGTGCCAGCAGCTTAAATCGCAGGACTGAAGCTTTCTTT
CDR3 protein: CASSLNRRTEAFF

V gene: TRBV28
D gene: .
J gene: TRBJ2-1
clone size: .
CDR3 DNA: TGTGCCAGCAGTCTACTAAGCTCCTACAATGAGCAGTTCTTC
CDR3 protein: CASSLLSSYNEQFF

V gene: TRBV28
D gene: .
J gene: TRBJ2-3
clone size: .
CDR3 DNA: TGTGCCAGCAGTTCGGGGAATCGGAGCGTAGATACGCAGTATTTT
CDR3 protein: CASSSGNRSVDTQYF

V gene: TRBV5-6
D gene: TRBD2
J gene: TRBJ2-2
clone size: .
CDR3 DNA: TGTGCCAGCAGCGCTGGACTAGCGGGAGTGGGGGAGCTGTTTTTT
CDR3 protein: CASSAGLAGVGELFF

V gene: TRBV28
D gene: .
J gene: TRBJ1-1
clone size: .
CDR3 DNA: TGTGCCAGCAGTTTAAGACGGACTGAAGCTTTCTTT
CDR3 protein: CASSLRRTEAFF

V gene: TRBV7-6
D gene: TRBD1
J gene: TRBJ2-3
clone size: once
CDR3 DNA: TGTGCCAGCAGCTTGGGGACAGGGTTGACAGATACGCAGTATTTT
CDR3 protein: CASSLGTGLTDTQYF

V gene: TRBV28
D gene: TRBD1
J gene: TRBJ2-1
clone size: .
CDR3 DNA: TGTGCCAGCAGTTCGACACAGGGGGCGTGGGGGAAAATCTACAATGAGCAGTTCTTC
CDR3 protein: CASSSTQGAWGKIYNEQFF

V gene: TRBV5-1
D gene: TRBD1
J gene: TRBJ1-1
clone size: .
CDR3 DNA: TGCGCCAGCAGCCCCGGGACAGGGATTTTGATCTCTGAAGCTTTCTTT
CDR3 protein: CASSPGTGILISEAFF

V gene: TRBV2
D gene: TRBD1
J gene: TRBJ1-1
clone size: .
CDR3 DNA: TGTGCCAGCAGTTCCGGACAGGGGCGGACTGAAGCTTTCTTT
CDR3 protein: CASSSGQGRTEAFF

V gene: TRBV28
D gene: TRBD2
J gene: TRBJ2-1
clone size: few
CDR3 DNA: TGTGCCAGCAGTCCTCAGGCGGGGGCCTACAATGAGCAGTTCTTC
CDR3 protein: CASSPQAGAYNEQFF

V gene: TRBV23-1
D gene: .
J gene: TRBJ2-7
clone size: once
CDR3 DNA: TGCGCCAGCAGTCGACAGCCCTCCTACGAGCAGTACTTC
CDR3 protein: CASSRQPSYEQYF

V gene: TRBV28
D gene: TRBD1
J gene: TRBJ2-7
clone size: once
CDR3 DNA: TGTGCCAGCAGTTTAATTCACTCCTCCGGGACAGGGAACGAGCAGTACTTC
CDR3 protein: CASSLIHSSGTGNEQYF

V gene: TRBV4-2
D gene: .
J gene: TRBJ2-5
clone size: .
CDR3 DNA: TGTGCCAGCAGCCAGGGCAACAGGAACGGGGAGACCCAGTACTTC
CDR3 protein: CASSQGNRNGETQYF

V gene: TRBV25-1
D gene: .
J gene: TRBJ1-5
clone size: once
CDR3 DNA: TGTGCCAGCTCCGAGGGGGGGGAGAGCAATCAGCCCCAGCATTTT
CDR3 protein: CASSEGGESNQPQHF

V gene: TRBV19
D gene: .
J gene: TRBJ2-5
clone size: .
CDR3 DNA: TGTGCCAGTAGCAAACCGGGAGCTCCAGGAGGGGAGGAGACCCAGTACTTC
CDR3 protein: CASSKPGAPGGEETQYF

V gene: TRBV11-2
D gene: .
J gene: TRBJ2-1
clone size: .
CDR3 DNA: TGTGCCAGTGGAGTCAGCTCCTACAATGAGCAGTTCTTC
CDR3 protein: CASGVSSYNEQFF

V gene: TRBV7-2
D gene: TRBD1
J gene: TRBJ2-7
clone size: .
CDR3 DNA: TGTGCCAGCTCTCTGGGACAGACCTTATACGAGCAGTACTTC
CDR3 protein: CASSLGQTLYEQYF

V gene: TRBV5-4
D gene: .
J gene: TRBJ2-5
clone size: .
CDR3 DNA: TGTGCCAGCAGCTTGCCAGGACTGCCCGGGACCCAGTACTTC
CDR3 protein: CASSLPGLPGTQYF

V gene: TRBV7-2
D gene: TRBD2
J gene: TRBJ2-1
clone size: .
CDR3 DNA: TGTGCCAGCAGCCGACCCCCCGTGCAGCGGGAGCAGGGTGAGCAGTTCTTC
CDR3 protein: CASSRPPVQREQGEQFF

V gene: TRBV10-3
D gene: .
J gene: TRBJ2-7
clone size: once
CDR3 DNA: TGTGCCATCAGTGAGGAGGGGGGTAGCGAGCAGTACTTC
CDR3 protein: CAISEEGGSEQYF

V gene: TRBV11-2
D gene: .
J gene: TRBJ2-3
clone size: .
CDR3 DNA: TGTGCCAGCAGCCCTTTCACAGGAAAACTCACAGATACGCAGTATTTT
CDR3 protein: CASSPFTGKLTDTQYF

V gene: TRBV7-9
D gene: .
J gene: TRBJ2-5
clone size: .
CDR3 DNA: TGTGCCAGCAGCTTATTTGGCAGGGAAGAGACCCAGTACTTC
CDR3 protein: CASSLFGREETQYF

V gene: TRBV7-2
D gene: TRBD2
J gene: TRBJ2-3
clone size: .
CDR3 DNA: TGTGCCAGCAGCTTTGGCATAGCGGGAGGGCTCGATACGCAGTATTTT
CDR3 protein: CASSFGIAGGLDTQYF

V gene: TRBV19
D gene: .
J gene: TRBJ1-1
clone size: .
CDR3 DNA: TGTGCCAGCCGGGAGGAAGCCGGAGCTTTCTTT
CDR3 protein: CASREEAGAFF

V gene: TRBV7-2
D gene: .
J gene: TRBJ2-2
clone size: .
CDR3 DNA: TGTGCCAGCAGCTTAGAGCGGGTTTTGAACACCGGGGAGCTGTTTTTT
CDR3 protein: CASSLERVLNTGELFF

V gene: TRBV7-9
D gene: .
J gene: TRBJ2-7
clone size: few
CDR3 DNA: TGTGCCAGCAGCTTATTGACGGTCGAGCAGTACTTC
CDR3 protein: CASSLLTVEQYF

V gene: TRBV13
D gene: .
J gene: TRBJ1-1
clone size: once
CDR3 DNA: TGTGCCAGCAGCTTAACAGGGTTGGATACTGAAGCTTTCTTT
CDR3 protein: CASSLTGLDTEAFF

V gene: TRBV7-2
D gene: .
J gene: TRBJ2-4
clone size: .
CDR3 DNA: TGTGCCAGCAGCCCCCACCCCCCAGCCAAAAACATTCAGTACTTC
CDR3 protein: CASSPHPPAKNIQYF

V gene: TRBV7-9
D gene: .
J gene: TRBJ2-3
clone size: .
CDR3 DNA: TGTGCCAGCATTTGGGACACCTCAATTACAGATACGCAGTATTTT
CDR3 protein: CASIWDTSITDTQYF

V gene: TRBV15
D gene: .
J gene: TRBJ1-5
clone size: few
CDR3 DNA: TGTGCCACCAGCCAAATGCGGGGGACCAATCAGCCCCAGCATTTT
CDR3 protein: CATSQMRGTNQPQHF

V gene: TRBV19
D gene: .
J gene: TRBJ2-3
clone size: .
CDR3 DNA: TGTGCCAGTAGTGATCCCACCGGGACGAAGGGCACAGATACGCAGTATTTT
CDR3 protein: CASSDPTGTKGTDTQYF